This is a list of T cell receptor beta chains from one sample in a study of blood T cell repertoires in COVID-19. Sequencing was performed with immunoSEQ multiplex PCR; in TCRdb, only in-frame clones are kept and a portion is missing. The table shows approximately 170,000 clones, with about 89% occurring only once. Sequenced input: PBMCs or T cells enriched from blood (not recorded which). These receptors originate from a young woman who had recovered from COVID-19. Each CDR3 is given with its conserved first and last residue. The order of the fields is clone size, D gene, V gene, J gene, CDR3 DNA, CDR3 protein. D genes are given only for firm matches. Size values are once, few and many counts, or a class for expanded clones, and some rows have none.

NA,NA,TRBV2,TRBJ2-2,TGTGCCAGCAGTGAAGATCCGAGGAACACCGGGGAGCTGTTTTTT,CASSEDPRNTGELFF
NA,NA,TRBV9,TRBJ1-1,TGTGCCAGCAGCGTAGGCACAGCCACTGAAGCTTTCTTT,CASSVGTATEAFF
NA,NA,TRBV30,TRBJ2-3,TGTGCCTGTTCAGGGGGACTCACAGATACGCAGTATTTT,CACSGGLTDTQYF
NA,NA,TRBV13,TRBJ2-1,TGTGCCAGCAGCTTAGTGGACCGGGAGACAAAAATGGGGAATGAGCAGTTCTTC,CASSLVDRETKMGNEQFF
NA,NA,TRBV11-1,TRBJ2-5,TGTGCCAGCAGCTTAGGGACCAGAGGGGAGACCCAGTACTTC,CASSLGTRGETQYF
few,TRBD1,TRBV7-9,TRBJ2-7,TGTGCCAGCAGCCAAACAGGGGCCTACGAGCAGTACTTC,CASSQTGAYEQYF
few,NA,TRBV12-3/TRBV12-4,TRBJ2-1,TGTGCCAGCAGTTCCGAGGGCGATGAGCAGTTCTTC,CASSSEGDEQFF
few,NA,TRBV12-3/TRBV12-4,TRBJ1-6,TGTGCCAGCAGTTCTAACAGAAATTCACCCCTCCACTTT,CASSSNRNSPLHF
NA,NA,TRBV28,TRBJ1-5,TGTGCCAGCAAGCCAGGGCAGGTTAGCAATCAGCCCCAGCATTTT,CASKPGQVSNQPQHF
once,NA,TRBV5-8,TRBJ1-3,TGTGCCAGCAGCTTGGCGCCGAGCTCTGGAAACACCATATATTTT,CASSLAPSSGNTIYF
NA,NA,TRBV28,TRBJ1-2,TGTGCCAGCAGTTCAGGGGTCTATGGCTACACCTTC,CASSSGVYGYTF
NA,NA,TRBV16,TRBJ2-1,TGTGCCAGCAGCCCCCAAGAGGGTTGGCAGTTCTTC,CASSPQEGWQFF
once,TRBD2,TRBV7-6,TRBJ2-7,TGTGCCAGCAGAGCAGCGGGAGTGGGGGACGAGCAGTACTTC,CASRAAGVGDEQYF
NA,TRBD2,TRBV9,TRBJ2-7,TGTGCCAGCAGCGTAGATAGCGGGAGAATGGGGTATTCCGAGCAGTACTTC,CASSVDSGRMGYSEQYF
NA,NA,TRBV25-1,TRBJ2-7,TGTGCCAGCAGCCGAGGGGGGGTGTACTCCTACGAGCAGTACTTC,CASSRGGVYSYEQYF
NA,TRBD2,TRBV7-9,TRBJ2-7,TGTGCCAGCAGCCTCCCCTTGACTAGCGGGAGAGGGTCCTACGAGCAGTACTTC,CASSLPLTSGRGSYEQYF
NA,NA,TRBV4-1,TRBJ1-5,TGCGCCAGCAGCCAGCGTACAGGACTATATAGCAATCAGCCCCAGCATTTT,CASSQRTGLYSNQPQHF
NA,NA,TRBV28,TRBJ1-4,TGTGCCAGCAGTTTACCTACAGGGTTAAATGAAAAACTGTTTTTT,CASSLPTGLNEKLFF
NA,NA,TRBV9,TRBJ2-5,TGTGCCAGCAGCGTAGGGGGAAGGGGGTACCAAGAGACCCAGTACTTC,CASSVGGRGYQETQYF
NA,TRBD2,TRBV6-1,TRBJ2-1,TGTGCCAGCAGTGAAATCCCGGGACTAGCGGACAATGAGCAGTTCTTC,CASSEIPGLADNEQFF
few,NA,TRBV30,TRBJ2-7,TGTGCCTGGAGTGTGACAGGAGACGAGCAGTACTTC,CAWSVTGDEQYF
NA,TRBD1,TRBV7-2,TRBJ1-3,TGTGCCAGCAGCCGCGACAGGGGGCCTGGAAACACCATATATTTT,CASSRDRGPGNTIYF
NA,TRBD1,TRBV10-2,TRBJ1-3,TGCGCCAGCAGCCACAGGGGGTCTGGAAACACCATATATTTT,CASSHRGSGNTIYF
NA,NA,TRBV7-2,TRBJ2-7,TGTGCCAGCAGCGGGCAAATATCGAGCGAGCAGTACTTC,CASSGQISSEQYF
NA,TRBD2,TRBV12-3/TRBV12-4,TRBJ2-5,TGTGCCAGCAGCGGACTAGTCGGAGAGACCCAGTACTTC,CASSGLVGETQYF
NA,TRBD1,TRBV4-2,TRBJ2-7,TGTGCCAGCAGCCAAGATGAGGGGGACAGAGCCTACGAGCAGTACTTC,CASSQDEGDRAYEQYF
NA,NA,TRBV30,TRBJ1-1,TGTGCCTGGGGGGGGGAGGCGCCCGAGGGCGCTGAAGCTTTCTTT,CAWGGEAPEGAEAFF
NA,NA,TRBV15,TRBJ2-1,TGTGCCACCAGCGGCCACAGGGCGCCTGAGCAGTTCTTC,CATSGHRAPEQFF
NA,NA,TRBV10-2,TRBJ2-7,TGCGCCAGCAGTGACAGGGGCGACGAGCAGTACTTC,CASSDRGDEQYF
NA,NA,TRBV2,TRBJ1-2,TGTGCCAGCAGTGCCCCCTTGACAGAAACTAACTATGGCTACACCTTC,CASSAPLTETNYGYTF
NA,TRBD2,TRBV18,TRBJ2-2,TGTGCCAGCTCCCGTCTAGCGGGAGGGAGGGAGCTGTTTTTT,CASSRLAGGRELFF
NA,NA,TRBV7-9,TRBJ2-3,TGTGCCAGCAGCGGTAGGGACACCAGCACAGATACGCAGTATTTT,CASSGRDTSTDTQYF
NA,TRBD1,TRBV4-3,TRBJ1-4,TGCGCCAGCAGCCAGGCCGGGACAGGGAACGAAAAACTGTTTTTT,CASSQAGTGNEKLFF
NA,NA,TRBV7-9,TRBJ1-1,TGTGCCAGCAGCCCCCCCGCGGCATTGCCTGAAGCTTTCTTT,CASSPPAALPEAFF
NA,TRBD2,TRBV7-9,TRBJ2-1,TGTGCCAGCAGCCCGTCCGGGACTAGCGGGACGGGTAGGGGAAATGAGCAGTTCTTC,CASSPSGTSGTGRGNEQFF
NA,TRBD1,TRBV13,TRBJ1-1,TGTGCCAGCAGCAGAGCAGGGGGCCGGAACACTGAAGCTTTCTTT,CASSRAGGRNTEAFF
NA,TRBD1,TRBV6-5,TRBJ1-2,TGTGCCACCTCAAGGGGGCGCGGCTACACCTTC,CATSRGRGYTF
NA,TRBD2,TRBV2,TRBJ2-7,TGTGCCAGCAGTCCCCTAGCGGGAGGTGGCACCTACGAGCAGTACTTC,CASSPLAGGGTYEQYF
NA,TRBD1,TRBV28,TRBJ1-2,TGTGCCAGCAGATCAGGGGGCATTAATGGCTACACCTTC,CASRSGGINGYTF
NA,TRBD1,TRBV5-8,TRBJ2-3,TGTGCCAGCAGCTTCCGGACAGGGTTGGTTGTAGATACGCAGTATTTT,CASSFRTGLVVDTQYF
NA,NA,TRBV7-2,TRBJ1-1,TGTGCCAGCAGCCCCGATTCAGGGGTGGCTTTCTTT,CASSPDSGVAFF
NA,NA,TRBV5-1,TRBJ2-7,TGCGCCAGCAGCTTGGCGCCGCAGGGTAGGGGCTACGAGCAGTACTTC,CASSLAPQGRGYEQYF
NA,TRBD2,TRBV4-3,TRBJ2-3,TGCGCCAGCAGCCAAGATAGGAGCGGGAGACTGGATACGCAGTATTTT,CASSQDRSGRLDTQYF
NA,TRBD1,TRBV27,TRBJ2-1,TGTGCCAGCAGTTTCGGACAGGGCAATGAGCAGTTCTTC,CASSFGQGNEQFF
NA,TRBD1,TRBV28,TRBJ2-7,TGTGCCAGCAATAGGGACAGGGTCGTCTACGAGCAGTACTTC,CASNRDRVVYEQYF
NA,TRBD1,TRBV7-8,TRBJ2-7,TGTGCCAGCAGCTTAGGGGACAGGGGCCTCTACGAGCAGTACTTC,CASSLGDRGLYEQYF
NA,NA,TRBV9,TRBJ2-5,TGTGCCAGCAGCGTAGGATGGGGCACGCAAGAGACCCAGTACTTC,CASSVGWGTQETQYF
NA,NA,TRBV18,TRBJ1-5,TGTGCCAGCTCACCAGGGGGCGCCGGTAATCAGCCCCAGCATTTT,CASSPGGAGNQPQHF
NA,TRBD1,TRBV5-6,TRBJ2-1,TGTGCCAGCAGGGAATCAGGGGGCCCCTACAATGAGCAGTTCTTC,CASRESGGPYNEQFF
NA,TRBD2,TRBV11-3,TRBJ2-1,TGTGCCAGCAGCTTCTCGGGACTAGCGGGAGCGGATGAGCAGTTCTTC,CASSFSGLAGADEQFF
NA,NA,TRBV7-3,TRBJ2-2,TGTGCCAGCAGCTCAAACACCGGGGAGCTGTTTTTT,CASSSNTGELFF
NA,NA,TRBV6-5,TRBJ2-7,TGTGCCAGTAACGCGGACTCTGATGGGAACGAGCAGTACTTC,CASNADSDGNEQYF
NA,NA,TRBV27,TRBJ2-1,TGTGCCAGTTCCCCCGTTCCGGGAGCATCCTACAATGAGCAGTTCTTC,CASSPVPGASYNEQFF
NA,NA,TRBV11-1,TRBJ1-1,TGTGCCAGCAGCTCGCGGGACAACACTGAAGCTTTCTTT,CASSSRDNTEAFF